The source of this T cell receptor (beta chain) is a study of shared clonotypes between healthy human individuals. Germline V gene lookup returns CDR1 ENHRY and CDR2 SYGVKD. The J segment lost 3 bases and the V segment lost 3 bases, leaving 8 bases of the junction unmatched. The CDR3 has 18 amino acids. Study-wide results and limits: Among several donors, about 4.6% of naive CD4 clonotypes were found in common.

Profiled with immunoSEQ multiplex PCR; TCRdb holds only in-frame clones, not every one. Of approximately 650,000 clones in the sample, less than 97% are singletons; the top ten hold 0.1% to 0.11%. Naive CD8 cells, CD45RO-negative and positively selected for CCR7, excluded terminally differentiated effector memory CD45RA+ cells. For this clone: As yet, its antigen is unknown.

The sequence was collected from a woman in her twenties or thirties in good health. Sequences were obtained from naive CD8+ T cells sorted from blood. V and J are TRBV10-3 and TRBJ2-3, with TRBD2 matching 14 bases. The CDR3 reads CAISEYRLAGGQTDTQYF. CDR3 DNA sequence: TGTGCCATCAGTGAATATAGACTAGCGGGAGGGCAAACAGATACGCAGTATTTT.